A selection of T cell receptor beta chains follows, all from one sample in a study of siplizumab effects on memory and regulatory T cells. The assay was immunoSEQ multiplex PCR, and TCRdb's table has in-frame clones only and misses some. This sample has fewer than 80,000 clones, with 93% found just once. Material: CD8+ T cells sorted from blood. These receptors came from a human donor in good health. Both conserved end residues are trimmed from each CDR3. Each record gives: clone size, D gene, V gene, J gene, CDR3 protein. The D gene is left open where the match is weak. Clone size is stated in some rows and not others, as once, few, many or a class when expanded.

>NA|NA|TRBV5-4|TRBJ2-1
ASSSLGDRDEQF
>NA|TRBD1|TRBV9|TRBJ2-3
ASSAGGPDTQY
>NA|NA|TRBV28|TRBJ1-5
ASSLVGGLSQPQH
>NA|TRBD2|TRBV7-9|TRBJ2-1
ASGPPWAGAYNEQF
>NA|NA|TRBV6-1|TRBJ1-1
ASSEGLSMNTEAF
>NA|NA|TRBV11-3|TRBJ2-7
ASSPDSSYEQY
>NA|NA|TRBV6-5|TRBJ1-1
ASSGWAEGNTEAF
>once|NA|TRBV9|TRBJ2-2
ASSTEPGELF
>NA|NA|TRBV5-4|TRBJ1-3
ASSLDGNTIY
>NA|NA|TRBV4-3|TRBJ1-4
ASSHRQENEKLF
>few|TRBD1|TRBV29-1|TRBJ1-1
SVTFGTGGTEAF
>NA|TRBD2|TRBV15|NA
ATSNAGVLEQY
>NA|TRBD1|TRBV7-6|TRBJ1-2
ASSWDRGQSGYT
>NA|NA|TRBV14|TRBJ2-2
ASSQAGGTGELF
>NA|NA|TRBV4-2|TRBJ1-2
ASSQDVGEARGYT
>NA|NA|TRBV5-1|TRBJ1-1
ASSLEGNTEAF
>NA|NA|TRBV7-2|TRBJ2-5
ASSWTLQETQY
>NA|NA|TRBV7-9|TRBJ2-5
ASSLDPLETQY
>NA|TRBD1|TRBV4-3|TRBJ2-2
ASSPQTGTTGELF
>NA|TRBD1|TRBV9|TRBJ2-7
ASGATGVEQY
>once|NA|TRBV7-6|TRBJ1-2
ASSLAPGSDGYT
>NA|TRBD1|TRBV2|TRBJ2-7
ASSGQGDEQY
>NA|NA|TRBV20-1|TRBJ1-1
SAARNTEAF
>NA|TRBD1|TRBV11-2|TRBJ2-3
ASSLDRGQGFEGTDTQY
>once|NA|TRBV21-1|TRBJ1-2
ASSLSGENVSYGYT
>once|NA|TRBV7-3|TRBJ1-2
ASSSRPDLNYGYT
>NA|TRBD1|TRBV27|TRBJ2-3
ASSGQGNTDTQY
>NA|TRBD2|TRBV28|TRBJ2-5
ASSSRLAGGRLETQY
>NA|TRBD2|TRBV30|TRBJ2-1
AWSSAGGQNEQF
>NA|NA|TRBV5-6|TRBJ1-4
ASSLTATNEKLF
>NA|NA|TRBV19|TRBJ1-1
ASSMEANTEAF
>NA|TRBD2|TRBV4-1|TRBJ2-3
ASSQVPGGGADTQY
>NA|NA|TRBV10-3|TRBJ1-4
AISEWTAHATNEKLF
>NA|TRBD2|TRBV4-1|TRBJ2-3
ASSRGGALEDTQY
>NA|TRBD2|TRBV4-1|TRBJ2-7
ASSQGRGDLQY
>once|NA|TRBV7-9|TRBJ2-7
ASSFDGLSEV
>NA|NA|TRBV7-3|TRBJ2-3
ASSSSPAGTLTDTQY